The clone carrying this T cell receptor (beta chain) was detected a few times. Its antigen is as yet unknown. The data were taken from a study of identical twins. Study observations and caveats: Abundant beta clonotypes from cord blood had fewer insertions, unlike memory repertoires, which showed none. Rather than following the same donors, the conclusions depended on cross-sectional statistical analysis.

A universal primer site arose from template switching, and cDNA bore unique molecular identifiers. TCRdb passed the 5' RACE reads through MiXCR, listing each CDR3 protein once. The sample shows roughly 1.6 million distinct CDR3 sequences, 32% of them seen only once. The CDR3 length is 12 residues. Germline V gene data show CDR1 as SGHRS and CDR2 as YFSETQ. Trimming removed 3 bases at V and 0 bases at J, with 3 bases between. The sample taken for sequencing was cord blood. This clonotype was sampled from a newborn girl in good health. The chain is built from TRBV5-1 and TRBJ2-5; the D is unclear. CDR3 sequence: CASSCHQETQYF. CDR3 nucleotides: TGCGCCAGCAGCTGCCACCAAGAGACCCAGTACTTC.